This T cell receptor beta chain was observed in a study of T cell responses to AZD1222 COVID-19 vaccine. Broader study findings: Clonal diversity was possibly underestimated, and the donors were mostly white British, with more females. Spike-spanning, vaccine-associated CD4 TCRs were dominant at 160-218 and 743-854. After two AZD1222 doses, spike-specific TCR breadth and depth rose versus day 0. Just 5 to 7 people given AZD1222 tested seropositive at baseline.

Trimming shortened V by 5 bases and J by 4 bases, and 9 bases separated the two germline ends. The CDR3 has 12 amino acids. Per germline, CDR1 SGHTA and CDR2 FQGNSA. The assay was immunoSEQ multiplex PCR, and TCRdb's table has in-frame clones only and misses some. Seen here are around 110,000 clones, 90% observed once, and the top ten hold 7% to 9%. A word on this clone: Its specificity is unknown.

The TCR originated in an adult who received the AZD1222 COVID-19 vaccine. The chain couples TRBV7-2 to TRBJ2-7; D unclear. The sequencing used peripheral blood, collected 28 days after the second AZD1222 dose. The CDR3 spells CASSQSKYEQYF. For the CDR3, the DNA is TGTGCCAGCAGCCAGAGCAAATACGAGCAGTACTTC.